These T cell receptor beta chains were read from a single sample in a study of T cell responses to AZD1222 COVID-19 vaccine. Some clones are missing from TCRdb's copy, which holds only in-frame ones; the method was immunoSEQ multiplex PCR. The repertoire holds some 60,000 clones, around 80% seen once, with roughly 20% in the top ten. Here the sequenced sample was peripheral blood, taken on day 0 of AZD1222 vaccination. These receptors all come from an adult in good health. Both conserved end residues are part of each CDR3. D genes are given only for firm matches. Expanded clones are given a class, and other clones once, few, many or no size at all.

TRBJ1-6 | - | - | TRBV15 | TGTGCCACCAGCAGAGAACCTGGTTCACCCCTCCACTTT | CATSREPGSPLHF
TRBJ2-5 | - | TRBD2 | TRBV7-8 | TGTGCCAGCAGCTATAGCAGACTAGCGGACACCCAGTACTTC | CASSYSRLADTQYF
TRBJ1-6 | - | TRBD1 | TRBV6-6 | TGTGCCAGCAGTACTGGGGACAGCTCCTATAATTCACCCCTCCACTTT | CASSTGDSSYNSPLHF
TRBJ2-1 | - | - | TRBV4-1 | TGCGCCAGCAGCCAAACGGGAGAAGGGGCCTCCTACAATGAGCAGTTCTTC | CASSQTGEGASYNEQFF
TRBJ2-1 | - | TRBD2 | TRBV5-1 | TGCGCCAGCAGCTTGGGACTAGCGGGCGCCTACAATGAGCAGTTCTTC | CASSLGLAGAYNEQFF
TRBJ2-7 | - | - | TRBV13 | TGTGCCAGCAGCTTCGACACGGACAGAGAGCAGTACTTC | CASSFDTDREQYF
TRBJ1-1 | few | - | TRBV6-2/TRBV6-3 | TGTGCCAGCAGTTACAACCGGGGGAAGGCATCAGGAGGGATGGAAGCTTTCTTT | CASSYNRGKASGGMEAFF
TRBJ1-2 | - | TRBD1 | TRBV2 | TGTGCCAGCAGTTTTACAGGGGATCGCTACACCTTC | CASSFTGDRYTF
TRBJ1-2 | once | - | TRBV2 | TGTGCCAGCAGACAGGACGGTCCCTATGGCTACACCTTC | CASRQDGPYGYTF
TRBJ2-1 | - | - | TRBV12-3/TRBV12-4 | TGTGCCAGCAGGTTATTAGGGGAGAATGAGCAGTTCTTC | CASRLLGENEQFF
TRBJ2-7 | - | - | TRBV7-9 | TGTGCCAGCAGCGGACGGTCCTACGAGCAGTACTTC | CASSGRSYEQYF
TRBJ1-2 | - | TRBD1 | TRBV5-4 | TGTGCCAGCAGCTTGGTCGGTCAGGGGGCGCGGGGCTACACCTTC | CASSLVGQGARGYTF
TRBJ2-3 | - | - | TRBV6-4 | TGTGCCAGCAGTGACTCGGAGGGTACGCAGTATTTT | CASSDSEGTQYF
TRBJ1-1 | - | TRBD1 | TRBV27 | TGTGCCAGCAGTTTTCAGGGGGCGAAGGTGAACACTGAAGCTTTCTTT | CASSFQGAKVNTEAFF
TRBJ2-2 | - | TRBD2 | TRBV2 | TGTGCCAGCAGTGGGTCAGCGGGATACGCCGGGGAGCTGTTTTTT | CASSGSAGYAGELFF
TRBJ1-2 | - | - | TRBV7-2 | TGTGCCAGCAGCTTTAATTTCGGGGTCCACACCTTC | CASSFNFGVHTF
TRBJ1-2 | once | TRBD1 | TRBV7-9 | TGTGCCAGCAGCAGCCTCGGGACAGGGGATGGCTACACCTTC | CASSSLGTGDGYTF
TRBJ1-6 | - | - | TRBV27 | TGTGCCAGCACCGACAGGACTAATTCACCCCTCCACTTT | CASTDRTNSPLHF
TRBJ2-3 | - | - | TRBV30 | TGTGCCTGGAGTGGAGTGGATACGCAGTATTTT | CAWSGVDTQYF
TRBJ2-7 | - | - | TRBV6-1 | TGTGCCAGCAGTGAAGTAGGGGGCGGCGGGAGCTACGAGCAGTACTTC | CASSEVGGGGSYEQYF
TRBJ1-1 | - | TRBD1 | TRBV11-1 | TGTGCCAGCAGCCAAGACAGGGCTCCTGCTGAAGCTTTCTTT | CASSQDRAPAEAFF
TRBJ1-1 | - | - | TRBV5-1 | TGCGCCAGCAGCTTCCGGGGCTCCGGGAACACTGAAGCTTTCTTT | CASSFRGSGNTEAFF
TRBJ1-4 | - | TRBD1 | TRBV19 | TGTGCCAGTAGTACCCTGGACAGGTATAATGAAAAACTGTTTTTT | CASSTLDRYNEKLFF
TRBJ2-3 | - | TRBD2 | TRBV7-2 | TGTGCCAGCAGGGCTGGGACTAGCGGGAGGGGGTCGCCGCAGTATTTT | CASRAGTSGRGSPQYF
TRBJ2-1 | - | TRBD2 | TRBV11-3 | TGTGCCAGCAGCTCGGGTGGGACTAGCATCGATGAGCAGTTCTTC | CASSSGGTSIDEQFF
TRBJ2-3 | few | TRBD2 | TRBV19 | TGTGCCAGTAGTACGACTAGCGGGAGAAGAGATACGCAGTATTTT | CASSTTSGRRDTQYF
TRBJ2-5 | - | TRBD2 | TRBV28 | TGTGCCAGCAGGAGTAGCGGGAGACTCCAAGAGACCCAGTACTTC | CASRSSGRLQETQYF
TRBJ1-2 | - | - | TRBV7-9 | TGTGCCAGCAGATCGACGGTAGACTATGGCTACACCTTC | CASRSTVDYGYTF
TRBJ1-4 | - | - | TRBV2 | TGTGCCAGCAGTGTAACAGGCAGTGAAAAACTGTTTTTT | CASSVTGSEKLFF
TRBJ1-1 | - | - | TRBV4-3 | TGCGCCAGCAGACTACGATATGGGGGAAGTAACGAAGCTTTCTTT | CASRLRYGGSNEAFF
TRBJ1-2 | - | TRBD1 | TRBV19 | TGTGCCAGTAGTATCTCGGACAGGACGAACTATGGCTACACCTTC | CASSISDRTNYGYTF
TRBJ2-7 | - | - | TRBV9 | TGTGCCAGCAGCGTAGAAGTGGGGGCCTACGAGCAGTACTTC | CASSVEVGAYEQYF
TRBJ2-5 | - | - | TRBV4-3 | TGCGCCAGCAGCCAAGTCTGGATGGGAGAGACCCAGTACTTC | CASSQVWMGETQYF
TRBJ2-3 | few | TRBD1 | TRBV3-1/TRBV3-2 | TGTGCCAGCACCCGAGACAGGGGGCTTACGCAGTATTTT | CASTRDRGLTQYF
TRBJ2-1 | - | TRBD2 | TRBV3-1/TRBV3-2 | TGTGCCAGCAGCCATGTTGCAGCGGGAGGGGACAATGAGCAGTTCTTC | CASSHVAAGGDNEQFF
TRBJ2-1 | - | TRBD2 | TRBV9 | TGTGCCAGCAGCGTCACCCCGGGACTAGCGGATGAGCAGTTCTTC | CASSVTPGLADEQFF
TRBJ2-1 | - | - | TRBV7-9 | TGTGCCAGCAGCGCACCCGGGACATTGTATTCCAATGAGCAGTTCTTC | CASSAPGTLYSNEQFF
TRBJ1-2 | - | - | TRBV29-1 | TGCAGCGTTGAAGATCTCGCCACCTTCTACACCTTC | CSVEDLATFYTF
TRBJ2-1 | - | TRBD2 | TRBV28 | TGTGCCAGTGGGACTAGCGGGATAGGTGAGCAGTTCTTC | CASGTSGIGEQFF
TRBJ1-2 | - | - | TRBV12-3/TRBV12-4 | TGTGCCAGCAGTTTTGACAGATATGGCTACACCTTC | CASSFDRYGYTF
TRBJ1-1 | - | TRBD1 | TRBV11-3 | TGTGCCAGCAGCCTAAGGACAGGGAACACTGAAGCTTTCTTT | CASSLRTGNTEAFF
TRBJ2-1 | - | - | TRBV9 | TGTGCCAGCAGCGTAGGAGCTAGCGAGAACAATGAGCAGTTCTTC | CASSVGASENNEQFF
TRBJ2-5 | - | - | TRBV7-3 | TGTGCCAGCAGCTTTGGGGGTCCGTCGGAGACCCAGTACTTC | CASSFGGPSETQYF
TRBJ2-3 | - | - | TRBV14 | TGTGCCAGCAGCCCGCTGGGGGCAATTAGCACAGATACGCAGTATTTT | CASSPLGAISTDTQYF
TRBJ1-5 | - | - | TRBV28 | TGTGCCAGCAGTTCCTCAGGGGCGGGCAATCAGCCCCAGCATTTT | CASSSSGAGNQPQHF
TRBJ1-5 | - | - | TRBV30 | TGTGCCTGGGGCGTCGAGCAGCCCCAGCATTTT | CAWGVEQPQHF